This is a list of T cell receptor beta chains from one sample in a study of shared clonotypes between healthy human individuals. Only in-frame clones appear in the TCRdb table, and some are missing; sequencing was by immunoSEQ multiplex PCR. The sample consists of about 820,000 clones, more than 85% of them appearing once. The sample taken for sequencing was naive CD8+ T cells sorted from blood. These receptor sequences come from a man younger than 45 in good health. CDR3s include the opening cysteine and the closing phenylalanine or tryptophan. D genes are given only for firm matches. Only part of the rows carry a size: once, few, many, or a class if the clone is expanded.

v_gene	j_gene	d_gene	abundance	CDR3aa	CDR3nt
TRBV28	TRBJ1-2	TRBD1	.	CASSSHPKQGSSNYGYTF	TGTGCCAGCAGCTCCCACCCTAAACAGGGGTCCTCAAACTATGGCTACACCTTC
TRBV28	TRBJ1-5	.	.	CASSKGRPINQPQHF	TGTGCCAGCAGCAAGGGGAGACCGATCAATCAGCCCCAGCATTTT
TRBV11-2	TRBJ2-7	.	.	CASTKTAGVHYEQYF	TGTGCCAGCACCAAGACGGCCGGGGTACACTACGAGCAGTACTTC
TRBV28	TRBJ2-1	TRBD2	.	CASTPGLAFYNEQFF	TGTGCCAGCACGCCGGGACTAGCCTTCTACAATGAGCAGTTCTTC
TRBV7-9	TRBJ2-7	TRBD2	.	CASSPSQRGYYYEQYF	TGTGCCAGCAGCCCTTCTCAGCGGGGCTACTACTACGAGCAGTACTTC
TRBV27	TRBJ2-7	.	.	CASSLQGSFYEQYF	TGTGCCAGCAGTTTACAGGGATCTTTCTACGAGCAGTACTTC
TRBV14	TRBJ1-1	.	.	CASSPPTPEAFF	TGTGCCAGCAGCCCCCCGACCCCGGAAGCTTTCTTT
TRBV11-2	TRBJ2-2	.	.	CASSPSGELFF	TGTGCCAGCAGTCCCTCCGGGGAGCTGTTTTTT
TRBV9	TRBJ2-7	.	.	CASSPRTAPSYEQYF	TGTGCCAGCAGCCCAAGGACGGCTCCCTCCTACGAGCAGTACTTC
TRBV9	TRBJ1-1	.	.	CASSAGGEAFF	TGTGCCAGCAGCGCGGGAGGAGAAGCTTTCTTT
TRBV18	TRBJ1-5	.	.	CASSPRGVNQPQHF	TGTGCCAGCTCACCTAGAGGGGTCAATCAGCCCCAGCATTTT
TRBV10-3	TRBJ2-1	TRBD2	.	CAIRSPTSGRSSYNEQFF	TGTGCCATCAGAAGCCCGACTAGCGGGAGGAGCTCCTACAATGAGCAGTTCTTC
TRBV28	TRBJ2-3	TRBD2	.	CASSPSGSADTQYF	TGTGCCAGCAGTCCTAGCGGGAGCGCAGATACGCAGTATTTT
TRBV5-4	TRBJ1-1	.	.	CASMDGAGTEAFF	TGTGCCAGCATGGATGGGGCGGGCACTGAAGCTTTCTTT
TRBV9	TRBJ2-1	TRBD1	once	CASSAGQGERDEQFF	TGTGCCAGCAGCGCCGGACAGGGAGAAAGGGATGAGCAGTTCTTC
TRBV2	TRBJ2-1	.	.	CAHPSGLGEDNEQFF	TGTGCACATCCTTCGGGACTGGGGGAAGACAATGAGCAGTTCTTC
TRBV28	TRBJ1-5	TRBD1	.	CASSFYRGLSQPQHF	TGTGCCAGCAGTTTCTACAGGGGGCTTAGTCAGCCCCAGCATTTT
TRBV9	TRBJ2-3	TRBD2	.	CASSSSGLTDTQYF	TGTGCCAGCAGCTCTAGCGGCCTCACAGATACGCAGTATTTT
TRBV4-1	TRBJ2-7	.	.	CASSQVTNTYEQYF	TGCGCCAGCAGCCAAGTAACAAATACCTACGAGCAGTACTTC
TRBV6-5	TRBJ2-2	.	.	CASSFDQTGELFF	TGTGCCAGCAGTTTCGACCAGACCGGGGAGCTGTTTTTT
TRBV29-1	TRBJ2-7	.	.	CSASPDRPYEQYF	TGCAGCGCTAGTCCAGACAGGCCCTACGAGCAGTACTTC
TRBV5-1	TRBJ2-2	.	.	CASSLGVVQPNTGELFF	TGCGCCAGCAGCTTGGGGGTAGTACAGCCGAACACCGGGGAGCTGTTTTTT
TRBV5-1	TRBJ2-1	TRBD1	.	CASSLGTGSSYNEQFF	TGCGCCAGCAGCTTGGGGACAGGCAGCTCCTACAATGAGCAGTTCTTC
TRBV5-4	TRBJ2-2	TRBD2	.	CASSLGLANTGELFF	TGTGCCAGCAGCTTAGGACTAGCGAACACCGGGGAGCTGTTTTTT
TRBV28	TRBJ2-1	TRBD2	.	CASSFYTGGPYNEQFF	TGTGCCAGCAGTTTTTATACGGGAGGGCCGTACAATGAGCAGTTCTTC
TRBV7-9	TRBJ2-1	TRBD2	.	CASSRLAGGPGEQFF	TGTGCCAGCAGCAGACTAGCGGGAGGGCCAGGTGAGCAGTTCTTC
TRBV4-3	TRBJ2-2	.	.	CASSQAWRALDTGELFF	TGCGCCAGCAGCCAAGCGTGGAGGGCCTTAGACACCGGGGAGCTGTTTTTT
TRBV5-1	TRBJ2-1	.	.	CASSLAVGVYEQFF	TGCGCCAGCAGCTTGGCCGTGGGGGTCTATGAGCAGTTCTTC
TRBV27	TRBJ2-2	TRBD1	.	CASSDGQGPTGELFF	TGTGCCAGCAGCGACGGACAGGGTCCCACCGGGGAGCTGTTTTTT
TRBV5-5	TRBJ2-5	.	.	CASSSEYFSETQYF	TGTGCCAGCAGCTCGGAGTACTTTTCGGAGACCCAGTACTTC
TRBV7-3	TRBJ2-7	.	.	CASSPFAGYEQYF	TGTGCCAGCAGCCCCTTTGCGGGCTACGAGCAGTACTTC